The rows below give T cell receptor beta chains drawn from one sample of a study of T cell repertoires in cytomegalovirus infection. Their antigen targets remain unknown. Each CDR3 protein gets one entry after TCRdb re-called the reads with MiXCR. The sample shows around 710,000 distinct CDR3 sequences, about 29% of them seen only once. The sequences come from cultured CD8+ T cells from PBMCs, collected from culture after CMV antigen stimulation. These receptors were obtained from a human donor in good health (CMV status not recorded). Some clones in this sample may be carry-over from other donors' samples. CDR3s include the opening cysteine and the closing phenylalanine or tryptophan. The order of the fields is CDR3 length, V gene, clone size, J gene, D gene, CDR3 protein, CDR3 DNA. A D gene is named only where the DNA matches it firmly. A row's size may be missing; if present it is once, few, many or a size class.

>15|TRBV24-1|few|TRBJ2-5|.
CATSDPRGNDETQYF
TGTGCCACCAGTGATCCCAGGGGAAACGACGAGACCCAGTACTTC
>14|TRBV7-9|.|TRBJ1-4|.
CAIGGRQADEKLFF
TGTGCCATTGGAGGGCGGCAGGCTGATGAAAAACTGTTTTTT
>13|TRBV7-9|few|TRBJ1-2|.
CATTGGRNYGYTF
TGTGCCACCACCGGAGGGCGTAACTATGGCTACACCTTC
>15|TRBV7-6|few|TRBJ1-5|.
CASSFFGQPFQPQHF
TGTGCCAGCAGCTTCTTCGGACAGCCTTTTCAGCCCCAGCATTTT
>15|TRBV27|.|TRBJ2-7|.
CASSTHRDVSYEQYF
TGTGCCAGCAGTACTCACCGGGACGTATCCTACGAGCAGTACTTC
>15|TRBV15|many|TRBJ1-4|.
CATSRVGRIDEKLFF
TGTGCCACCAGCAGAGTGGGTAGGATTGATGAAAAACTGTTTTTT
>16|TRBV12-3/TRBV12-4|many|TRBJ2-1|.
CASSPIEGASYNEQFF
TGTGCCAGCAGCCCCATTGAAGGGGCCTCCTACAATGAGCAGTTCTTC
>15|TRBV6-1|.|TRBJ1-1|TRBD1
CASSDRDLPGTEAFF
TGTGCCAGCTCCGACAGGGACCTTCCGGGAACTGAAGCTTTCTTT
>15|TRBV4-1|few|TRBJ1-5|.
CASREQGASNQPQHF
TGCGCCAGCAGGGAACAGGGTGCGAGCAATCAGCCCCAGCATTTT
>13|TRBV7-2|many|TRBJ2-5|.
CASSLELQETQYF
TGTGCCAGCAGCTTAGAACTACAAGAGACCCAGTACTTC
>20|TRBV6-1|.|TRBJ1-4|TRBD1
CASSEARGGEAAATNEKLFF
TGTGCCAGCAGTGAAGCGCGAGGGGGCGAAGCGGCCGCAACTAATGAAAAACTGTTTTTT
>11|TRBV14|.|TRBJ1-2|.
CATKSGPGYTF
TGTGCCACCAAGTCCGGGCCCGGCTACACCTTC
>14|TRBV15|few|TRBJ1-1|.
CATSYSLGGTEAFF
TGTGCCACCAGCTACAGCCTGGGAGGGACTGAAGCTTTCTTT
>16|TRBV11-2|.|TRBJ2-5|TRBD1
CASSPSNRGTQETQYF
TGTGCCAGCAGCCCGAGTAACAGGGGGACCCAAGAGACCCAGTACTTC
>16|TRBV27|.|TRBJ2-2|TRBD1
CASSLIWTGKTGELFF
TGTGCCAGCAGTTTAATCTGGACAGGAAAGACCGGGGAGCTGTTTTTT
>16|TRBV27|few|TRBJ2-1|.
CASSPNIGPSYNEQFF
TGTGCCAGCAGTCCCAACATAGGTCCCTCCTACAATGAGCAGTTCTTC
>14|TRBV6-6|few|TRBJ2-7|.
CASQQGTNTYEQYF
TGTGCCTCTCAGCAGGGGACAAATACCTACGAGCAGTACTTC
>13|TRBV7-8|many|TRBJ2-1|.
CASSFDPYNEQFF
TGTGCCAGCAGCTTCGACCCCTACAATGAGCAGTTCTTC